The present T cell receptor beta chain was sequenced within a study of response to subunit inactivated influenza vaccine (dated 2018 in TCRdb). About the investigation overall: To follow how T cells responded to a trivalent subunit inactivated influenza vaccine, the researchers relied on deep quantitative profiling of the T cell receptor repertoire.

The paper's findings and limits, for the study overall: It was suggested by the authors that each seasonal influenza vaccination may recruit only a limited number of new T cells.

The library was obtained by RT-PCR. The instrument was an Illumina HiSeq 2500. The public reads were reanalyzed by TCRdb: fastp trimming at Q25, MiXCR alignment, in-frame beta chains only. Entries that share a CDR3 protein sequence are merged under the most common genes and DNA. Recorded for this sample are roughly 670,000 distinct CDR3 sequences; 12% to 15% of them occurred a single time. Roughly 7.6% of the sample belongs to the ten largest clones. Including cysteine and phenylalanine, the CDR3 has 15 amino acids. Just the 45-base CDR3 DNA is kept, in frame starting at base 1. CDR1 and CDR2 (SGHAT, FQNNGV) derive from the germline V gene. V and J are truncated by 3 bases and 6 bases respectively, leaving an intervening sequence of 17 bases. Worth noting for this clonotype: Its recognized antigen is unknown. One base away there is no much larger clone; base qualities are not given.

The receptor was derived from a man aged 50 to 59 who received an inactivated influenza vaccine. Donor details come from another sample of the same person, matched by shared clones. The rearrangement joined TRBV11-2 to TRBJ1-1; confidence is insufficient to name the D gene. The source material was PBMCs from blood, sampled around 15 days before vaccination. The CDR3 protein: CASSLAKGLRAEAFF. The DNA is TGTGCCAGCAGCTTGGCCAAAGGCTTAAGAGCTGAAGCTTTCTTT.